Included here is one TCR beta chain sequence, with context. Trimming pared 2 bases from V and 3 bases from J, leaving 8 bases between. CDR1 and CDR2 (germline): MNHEY, SMNVEV (reference sequence). This CDR3 spans 14 amino acids. This sample is part of a study of blood T cell repertoires in COVID-19. About the research overall: Samples taken during acute and convalescent COVID-19 were collected in the United States, Italy and Spain. From T cells, B-cell-depleted T cells, or PBMCs came the material, which was cDNA or gDNA.

Here immunoSEQ multiplex PCR was the method, and the copy in TCRdb shows in-frame clones only, minus some. The sample lists about 100,000 clones, 75% to 95% occurring once. This chain uses TRBV27 with TRBJ2-1; the D gene is possibly TRBD2 (6 bases). Sequencing used peripheral blood. This clonotype originated in a woman aged 30 to 39 with acute or convalescent COVID-19. The CDR3 sequence: CASSLKRVYNEQFF. The DNA for the CDR3 is TGTGCCAGCAGTTTAAAGCGGGTCTACAATGAGCAGTTCTTC.